This passage covers 28 T cell receptor beta chains from one sample sequenced in a study of cytomegalovirus exposure and HLA in healthy donors. Vbeta (60) and Jbeta (13) primers were used in the PCR. The data were produced by immunoSEQ multiplex PCR, yet TCRdb's version contains in-frame clones alone and is incomplete. The sample lists 200,000 or so clones; about 77% were seen once. Sequencing was performed on PBMCs. All receptors come from a woman younger than 45 in good health and CMV-seronegative.

The chain uses TRBV9 and TRBJ2-1, with a weak D call TRBD2 (5 bases). The germline V gene has CDR1 SGDLS and CDR2 YYNGEE. The V end was cut by 2 bases, the J end by 8 bases, with 11 bases between. This CDR3 contains 13 residues. CDR3 in DNA: TGTGCCAGCAGCGTTGATCCGAGGGATGAGCAGTTCTTC. Its protein product is CASSVDPRDEQFF.

V gene TRBV27 combines with J gene TRBJ1-4; perhaps TRBD1 as D (6 bases). The CDR3 is 14 amino acids. The V gene's germline CDR1 is MNHEY and CDR2 SMNVEV (reference sequence). V gave up 6 bases and J gave up 7 bases, with 15 bases separating them. For the CDR3, the DNA is TGTGCCAGCAGCCCGGACAGCTGGTCTGAAAAACTGTTTTTT. Its protein product is CASSPDSWSEKLFF.

The chain carries TRBV29-1 and TRBJ2-3, with TRBD2 as a possible D gene (7 bases). The CDR3 has 15 residues. Deletions cut 8 bases from V and 0 bases from J, with 18 bases between. Germline V gene data show CDR1 as SQVTM and CDR2 as ANQGSEA. CDR3 region: CSLWGASGSTDTQYF. The CDR3 bases are TGCAGCCTGTGGGGGGCTAGCGGTAGCACAGATACGCAGTATTTT.

This clone appeared a few times. The chain couples TRBV19 to TRBJ1-1; D might be TRBD1 (5 bases). There are 15 residues in the CDR3. Germline CDR1 is LNHDA and CDR2 is SQIVND (reference sequence). The germline V and J ends were trimmed by 3 bases and 4 bases, with 15 bases remaining between them. CDR3 nucleotides: TGTGCCAGTAGTATTATCCCCTCAGGGATCACTGAAGCTTTCTTT. Protein sequence: CASSIIPSGITEAFF.

The rearrangement links TRBV5-6 to TRBJ2-5; D may be TRBD2 (7 bases). The germline V and J ends were trimmed by 2 bases and 3 bases, with 11 bases remaining between them. This CDR3 comprises 14 residues. CDR1 is SGHDT, CDR2 YYEEEE, per germline. In DNA form, the CDR3 reads TGTGCCAGCAGCTTTAGGGGGGGGGAAGAGACCCAGTACTTC. Translating it yields CASSFRGGEETQYF. The entire variable domain, with the rest obtained from reference TRBV5-6 and TRBJ2-5, is as follows: DAGVTQSPTHLIKTRGQQVTLRCSPKSGHDTVSWYQQALGQGPQFIFQYYEEEERQRGNFPDRFSGHQFPNYSSELNVNALLLGDSALYLCASSFRGGEETQYFGPGTRLLVL.

This chain joins TRBV5-1 and TRBJ1-5, with D possibly TRBD1 on 6 matching bases. Germline V gene sequence: CDR1 SGHRS, CDR2 YFSETQ. V was shortened by 2 bases and J by 6 bases, with 12 bases between the two germline ends. This CDR3 contains 14 residues. For the CDR3, the DNA is TGCGCCAGCAGCTTACAGGGTTTAGGTCAGCCCCAGCATTTT. Its translation is CASSLQGLGQPQHF.

The genes are TRBV11-2 and TRBJ1-2; D might be TRBD1 (6 bases). This CDR3 has 13 amino acids. With 6 bases removed from V and 3 bases from J, the gap between germline ends came to 11 bases. Per the germline V gene, CDR1 is SGHAT and CDR2 is FQNNGV. In DNA, the CDR3 is TGTGCCAGCAGGGAGACAGGCTACTATGGCTACACCTTC. This translates into CASRETGYYGYTF.

The rearrangement joins TRBV5-5 to TRBJ1-2; the D gene is possibly TRBD1 (5 bases). The CDR3 has 14 residues. With 5 bases removed from V and 5 bases from J, the gap between germline ends came to 16 bases. Germline-derived CDR1 and CDR2 are SGHKS and YYEKEE (reference sequence). The CDR3 nucleotides are TGTGCCAGCAGGCCAGGGAGGGCGACTTATGGCTACACCTTC. Translated, it gives CASRPGRATYGYTF.

The gene calls are TRBV19 and TRBJ2-1, with TRBD2 matching 7 bases. The CDR3 spans 14 residues. CDR1 and CDR2 from the germline V gene are LNHDA and SQIVND (reference sequence). With V trimmed by 4 bases and J by 7 bases, 7 bases remained unmatched. CDR3 coding DNA: TGTGCCAGTAGTAGGGCGGGAGTACGTAATGAGCAGTTCTTC. It encodes CASSRAGVRNEQFF.

Note on this clone: At one of its ends the junction is not consistent with the germline gene, which may arise from a read error. The chain combines TRBV4-1 with TRBJ2-7, with D tentatively TRBD2 (5 bases). This CDR3 spans 13 amino acids. Germline CDR1 reads MGHRA; CDR2 reads YSYEKL. The CDR3 DNA is TGCGCCAGCAGCCAAGATTCGGGGTTCGGGCAGTGCTTC. Translating it yields CASSQDSGFGQCF.

This clone was observed once. The V gene is TRBV7-9, the J gene TRBJ1-1; TRBD1 might be the D (5 bases). Germline V CDR1 and CDR2: SEHNR, FQNEAQ (reference sequence). The CDR3 loop spans 14 amino acids. The V gene lost 1 base and the J gene lost 2 bases, with 8 bases spanning the gap. Here the CDR3 reads CASSLVTGNTEAFF. The CDR3 DNA is TGTGCCAGCAGCTTAGTAACAGGCAACACTGAAGCTTTCTTT. Combining the CDR3 with reference TRBV7-9 and TRBJ1-1 gives the whole variable domain DTGVSQNPRHKITKRGQNVTFRCDPISEHNRLYWYRQTLGQGPEFLTYFQNEAQLEKSRLLSDRFSAERPKGSFSTLEIQRTEQGDSAMYLCASSLVTGNTEAFFGQGTRLTVV.

This chain links TRBV7-3 with TRBJ1-1; 10 positions agree with TRBD1. Germline values: CDR1 SGHTA, CDR2 FQGTGA. This CDR3 comprises 14 residues. V was pared by 2 bases and J by 4 bases, with 1 base of the junction left unmatched. The DNA of the CDR3 is TGTGCCAGCAGCTTAGGACAGGGGGTCACTGAAGCTTTCTTT. Translated, it gives CASSLGQGVTEAFF.

The chain employs TRBV7-7 and TRBJ2-5, with TRBD1 identical over 7 bases. The V gene end was trimmed by 1 base and the J gene end by 4 bases; junction bases not matched to a gene: 3. Germline V CDR1 and CDR2: SSHAT, FNYEAQ (reference sequence). The CDR3 has 14 residues. CDR3 protein: CASSLGRDRETQYF. The CDR3 DNA sequence: TGTGCCAGCAGCTTAGGCCGGGACAGAGAGACCCAGTACTTC.

V is TRBV11-2 and J is TRBJ2-7, with 10 bases matching TRBD2. The CDR3 runs 15 residues. V dropped 1 base and J dropped 6; count of bases not matched to a gene: 6. CDR1 and CDR2 (germline): SGHAT, FQNNGV. CDR3: CASSLGAGGSLEQYF. In DNA, the CDR3 is TGTGCCAGCAGCTTAGGAGCGGGAGGGTCACTCGAGCAGTACTTC.

The sample holds a few counts of this clone. In nucleotides, the CDR3 is TGCGCCAGCAGCTTGGAAGGGACAGCCCAAGAGACCCAGTACTTC. Translated, it gives CASSLEGTAQETQYF. The rearrangement joins TRBV5-1 to TRBJ2-5, with 7 positions matching TRBD1. CDR3 length equals 15 residues. The junction had 3 bases not matched to a gene; V was cut back by 0 bases and J by 1 base. Germline values: CDR1 SGHRS, CDR2 YFSETQ.

The gene calls are TRBV13 and TRBJ1-1, with D possibly matching TRBD1 (6 bases). The germline V gene encodes CDR1 PRHDT and CDR2 FYEKMQ (reference sequence). Trimming took 5 bases from V and 4 from J, leaving 8 bases between them. This CDR3 is built from 12 residues. The CDR3 DNA follows: TGTGCCAGCAGCAGAGGGGGCACTGAAGCTTTCTTT. This codes for CASSRGGTEAFF.

The rearrangement joins TRBV6-5 to TRBJ1-5; TRBD1 might be the D (5 bases). V lost 2 bases and J lost 7, with 15 bases in between. Germline loops: CDR1 MNHEY, CDR2 SVGAGI. The CDR3 covers 15 residues. The DNA of the CDR3 is TGTGCCAGCAGTTACAGTGGGGGGTCGGGACAGCCCCAGCATTTT. Translated: CASSYSGGSGQPQHF.

The chain uses TRBV10-3 and TRBJ2-7, with D unclear. Germline-derived CDR1 and CDR2 are ENHRY and SYGVKD. The CDR3 has 13 residues. Trimming stripped 2 bases from V and 0 bases from J, with 5 bases between. CDR3 bases: TGTGCCATCAGTGAGGGCAGCTCCTACGAGCAGTACTTC. Translation: CAISEGSSYEQYF.

This rearrangement joins TRBV4-1 to TRBJ2-7, with 8 bases fitting TRBD1. Germline V gives CDR1 MGHRA, CDR2 YSYEKL. CDR3 size: 14 residues. J was trimmed by 3 bases and V by 3 bases; bases with no gene match: 4. CDR3 sequence reads: CASSQRTGYYEQYF. The CDR3 DNA follows: TGCGCCAGCAGCCAGAGGACAGGGTACTACGAGCAGTACTTC.

The chain recombines TRBV4-2 with TRBJ1-2, with 7 bases aligning to TRBD1. CDR1 and CDR2 (germline): LGHNA, YNFKEQ. With 1 base clipped from V and 1 base from J, the junction kept 3 bases outside the gene matches. This CDR3 is built from 15 residues. DNA of the CDR3: TGTGCCAGCAGCCAAGGGGGACAGATTAACTATGGCTACACCTTC. Translated, it gives CASSQGGQINYGYTF.

This clone was counted between two and nine times. The chain has TRBV28 and TRBJ2-1, with 8 bases identical to TRBD2. The CDR3 runs to 14 residues. Germline V lookup: CDR1 MDHEN, CDR2 SYDVKM. The ends lost 3 bases at V and 6 bases at J; junction bases unmatched: 4. DNA of the CDR3: TGTGCCAGCAGTTTGTCGGGAGGGAGCAATGAGCAGTTCTTC. Protein sequence: CASSLSGGSNEQFF.

The V call is TRBV5-1, the J call TRBJ1-2; 10 bases are shared with TRBD1. The CDR3 has 14 amino acids. Germline-derived CDR1 and CDR2 are SGHRS and YFSETQ. V lost 4 bases, J lost 9 bases, and 9 bases stayed unmatched. CDR3 amino acids: CASSIGTGVWSYTF. The CDR3 DNA follows: TGCGCCAGCAGCATCGGGACAGGGGTATGGAGCTACACCTTC.

This clone was observed a few times. J is TRBJ2-4 and V is TRBV5-1; D is possibly TRBD1 (5 bases). V dropped 6 bases and J dropped 2 bases, with 9 bases sitting between them. The CDR3 covers 13 residues. The germline V gene encodes CDR1 SGHRS and CDR2 YFSETQ. For the CDR3, the DNA is TGCGCCAGCATGGACAAAACCAAAAACATTCAGTACTTC. It yields the protein CASMDKTKNIQYF.

Note on this clone: A read error may produce the germline difference seen at one junction end. This sequence joins TRBV7-9 and TRBJ1-2, with D possibly matching TRBD1 (6 bases). Germline CDR1 is SEHNR and CDR2 is FQNEAQ (reference sequence). This CDR3 comprises 12 residues. Here the CDR3 reads CSSSRGAAGYTF. The CDR3 nucleotides are TGTTCCAGCAGCCGGGGGGCTGCCGGCTACACCTTC.

The gene calls are TRBV21-1 and TRBJ1-1; the table's D call TRBD1 went unverified against the DNA. TRBV21-1 is shown as a pseudogene. This CDR3 is built from 17 residues. In nucleotides, the CDR3 is TGTGCCAGCAGCACCCACCCACCCCGACATTTGAACACTGAAGCTTTCTTT. This translates into CASSTHPPRHLNTEAFF.

The chain couples TRBV12-5 to TRBJ2-7, with D possibly being TRBD1 (6 bases). V lost 1 base, J lost 4 bases, and 11 bases lay in between. The CDR3 totals 14 residues. Germline V gene sequence: CDR1 LGHNT, CDR2 FRNRAP. CDR3: CASGLGQVGYEQYF. CDR3 nucleotides: TGTGCTAGTGGTTTGGGACAGGTCGGGTACGAGCAGTACTTC.

The V call is TRBV2, the J call TRBJ1-1; 7 bases agree with TRBD1. Germline V gene lookup returns CDR1 SNHLY and CDR2 FYNNEI. Trimming at V came to 4 bases and at J to 6 bases, leaving 8 bases not matched to a gene. There are 14 residues in the CDR3. In DNA form, the CDR3 reads TGTGCCAGCAGTGCCAGACAGGGTCCATCTGAAGCTTTCTTT. It codes for CASSARQGPSEAFF.

The rearrangement links TRBV5-1 to TRBJ1-6; D is unclear. The V end lost 0 bases, the J end lost 10 bases, and 14 bases lay between the germline ends. Germline V gene data show CDR1 as SGHRS and CDR2 as YFSETQ. The CDR3 covers 15 residues. DNA of the CDR3: TGCGCCAGCAGCTTGGATACTTCTGGTCTCTCACCCCTCCACTTT. Protein product: CASSLDTSGLSPLHF.